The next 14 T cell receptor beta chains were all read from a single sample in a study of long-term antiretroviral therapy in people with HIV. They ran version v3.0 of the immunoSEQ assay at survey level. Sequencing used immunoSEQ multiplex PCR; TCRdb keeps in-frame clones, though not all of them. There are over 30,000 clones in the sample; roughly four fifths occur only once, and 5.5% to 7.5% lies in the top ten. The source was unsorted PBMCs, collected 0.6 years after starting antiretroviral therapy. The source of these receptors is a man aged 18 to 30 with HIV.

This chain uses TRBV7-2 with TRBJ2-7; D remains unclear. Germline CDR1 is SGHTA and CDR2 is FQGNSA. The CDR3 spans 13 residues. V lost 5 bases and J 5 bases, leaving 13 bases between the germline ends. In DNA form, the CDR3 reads TGTGCCAGCAGCATATCCCATGGAAACGAGCAGTACTTC. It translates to CASSISHGNEQYF. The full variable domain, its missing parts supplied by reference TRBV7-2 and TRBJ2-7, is GAGVSQSPSNKVTEKGKDVELRCDPISGHTALYWYRQSLGQGLEFLIYFQGNSAPDKSGLPSDRFSAERTGGSVSTLTIQRTQQEDSAVYLCASSISHGNEQYFGPGTRLTVT.

CDR3 loop: CASSLFWTSNTGELFF. Here the CDR3 DNA reads TGTGCCAGCAGTTTATTCTGGACAAGTAACACCGGGGAGCTGTTTTTT. This rearrangement joins TRBV27 to TRBJ2-2; maybe TRBD1 (5 bases). Trimming removed 1 base at V and 2 bases at J, with 11 bases between. In germline, CDR1 is MNHEY, CDR2 SMNVEV (reference sequence). The CDR3 contains 16 residues.

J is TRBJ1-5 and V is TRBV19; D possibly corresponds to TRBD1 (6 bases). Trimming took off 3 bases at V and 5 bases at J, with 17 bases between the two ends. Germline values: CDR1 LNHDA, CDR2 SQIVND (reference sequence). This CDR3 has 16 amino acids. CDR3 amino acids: CASSIQSGARDQPQHF. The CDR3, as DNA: TGTGCCAGTAGTATTCAATCAGGGGCGCGGGATCAGCCCCAGCATTTT.

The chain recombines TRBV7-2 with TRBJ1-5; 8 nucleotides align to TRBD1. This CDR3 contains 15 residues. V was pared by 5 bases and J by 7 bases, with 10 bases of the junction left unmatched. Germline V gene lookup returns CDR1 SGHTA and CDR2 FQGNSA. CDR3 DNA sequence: TGTGCCAGCAGCACCGACAGGGGAAGTGAGCAGCCCCAGCATTTT. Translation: CASSTDRGSEQPQHF.

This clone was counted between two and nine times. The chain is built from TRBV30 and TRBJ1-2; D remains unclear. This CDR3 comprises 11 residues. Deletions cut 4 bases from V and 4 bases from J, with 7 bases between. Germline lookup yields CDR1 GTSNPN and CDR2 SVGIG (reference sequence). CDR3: CAWTVAYGYTF. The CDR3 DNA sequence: TGTGCCTGGACAGTGGCCTATGGCTACACCTTC.

Here the CDR3 DNA reads TGTGCCAGCAGTGTCATCTCCTCCTACGAGCAGTACTTC. Amino acid sequence: CASSVISSYEQYF. This chain uses TRBV2 with TRBJ2-7; D unclear. With 4 bases removed from V and 0 bases from J, the gap between germline ends came to 7 bases. This CDR3 has 13 amino acids. Germline CDR1 SNHLY, CDR2 FYNNEI.

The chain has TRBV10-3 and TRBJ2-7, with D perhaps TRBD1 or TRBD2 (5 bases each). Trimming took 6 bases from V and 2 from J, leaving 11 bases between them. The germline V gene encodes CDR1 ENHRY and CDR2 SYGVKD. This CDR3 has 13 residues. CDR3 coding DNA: TGTGCCATCAGCAGGGACGGCACCTACGAGCAGTACTTC. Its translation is CAISRDGTYEQYF.

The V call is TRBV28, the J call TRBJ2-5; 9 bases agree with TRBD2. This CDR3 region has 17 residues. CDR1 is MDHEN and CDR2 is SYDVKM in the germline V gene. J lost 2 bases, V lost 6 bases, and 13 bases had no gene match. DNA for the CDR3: TGTGCCAGCAGATCGGGACTAGCCGCTAACCGGCAAGAGACCCAGTACTTC. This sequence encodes CASRSGLAANRQETQYF.

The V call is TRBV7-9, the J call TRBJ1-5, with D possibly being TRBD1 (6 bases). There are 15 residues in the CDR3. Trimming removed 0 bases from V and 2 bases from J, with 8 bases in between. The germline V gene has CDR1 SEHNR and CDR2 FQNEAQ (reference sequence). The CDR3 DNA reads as TGTGCCAGCAGCTTAGCGGGGGCGGGCAATCAGCCCCAGCATTTT. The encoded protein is CASSLAGAGNQPQHF.

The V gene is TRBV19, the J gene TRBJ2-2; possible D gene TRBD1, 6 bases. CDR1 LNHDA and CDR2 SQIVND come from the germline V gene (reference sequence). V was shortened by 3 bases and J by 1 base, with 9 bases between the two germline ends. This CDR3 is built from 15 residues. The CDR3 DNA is TGTGCCAGTAGTATGGGCAGGGGGAACACCGGGGAGCTGTTTTTT. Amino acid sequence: CASSMGRGNTGELFF.

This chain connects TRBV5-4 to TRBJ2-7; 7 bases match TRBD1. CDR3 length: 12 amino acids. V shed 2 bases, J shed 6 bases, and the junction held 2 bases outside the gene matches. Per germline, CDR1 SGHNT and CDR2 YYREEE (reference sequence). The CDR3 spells CASSLQGFEQYF. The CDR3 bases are TGTGCCAGCAGCTTACAGGGGTTCGAGCAGTACTTC.

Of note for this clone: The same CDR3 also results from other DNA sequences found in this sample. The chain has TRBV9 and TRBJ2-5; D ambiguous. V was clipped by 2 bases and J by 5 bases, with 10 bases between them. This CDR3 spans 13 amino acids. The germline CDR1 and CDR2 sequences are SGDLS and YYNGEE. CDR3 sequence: CASSVGVGETQYF. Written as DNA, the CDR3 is TGTGCCAGCAGCGTTGGGGTCGGCGAGACCCAGTACTTC.

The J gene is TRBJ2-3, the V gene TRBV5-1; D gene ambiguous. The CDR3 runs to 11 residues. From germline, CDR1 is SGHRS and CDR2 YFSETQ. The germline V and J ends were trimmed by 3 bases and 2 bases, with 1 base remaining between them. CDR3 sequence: CASSSTDTQYF. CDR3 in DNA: TGCGCCAGCAGCTCCACAGATACGCAGTATTTT.

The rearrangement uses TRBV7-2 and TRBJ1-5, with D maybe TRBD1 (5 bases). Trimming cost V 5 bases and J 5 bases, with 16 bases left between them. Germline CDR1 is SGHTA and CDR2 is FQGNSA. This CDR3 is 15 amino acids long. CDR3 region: CASSRGLIRDQPQHF. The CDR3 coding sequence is TGTGCCAGCAGCCGAGGACTCATCAGGGATCAGCCCCAGCATTTT.